This T cell receptor (beta chain) originates from a study of identical twins. Unique molecular identifiers were present on the cDNA, and a universal primer site came from template switching. TCRdb re-called the 5' RACE reads with MiXCR, one entry per CDR3 protein. The table lists around 670,000 distinct CDR3 sequences, 5.5% to 7.5% of them singletons, with roughly 1.6% in the top ten. This clonotype was observed once. Its antigen is not known. Findings and limits, study-wide: Beta out-of-frame sequences showed weaker excess sharing between twins.

Germline V gene sequence: CDR1 DFQATT, CDR2 SNEGSKA (reference sequence). There are 12 residues in the CDR3. Deletions cut 3 bases from V and 6 bases from J, with 11 bases between. Sequenced: naive T cells sorted from blood. The chain couples TRBV20-1 to TRBJ2-5; D gene unclear. The TCR originated in a man younger than 35 in good health. Here the CDR3 DNA reads TGCAGTGCTAGCATCAACAAAAAGACCCAGTACTTC. This codes for CSASINKKTQYF.